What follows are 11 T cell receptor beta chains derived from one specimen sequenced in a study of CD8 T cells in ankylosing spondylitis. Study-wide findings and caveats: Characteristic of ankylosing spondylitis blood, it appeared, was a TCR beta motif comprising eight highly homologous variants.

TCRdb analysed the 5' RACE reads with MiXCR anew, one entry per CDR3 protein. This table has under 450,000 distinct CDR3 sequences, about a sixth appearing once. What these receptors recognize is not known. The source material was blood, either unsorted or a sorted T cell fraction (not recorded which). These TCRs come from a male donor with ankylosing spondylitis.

DNA for the CDR3: TGTGCCAGCTCACCAATCGTGGTTAGCACAGATACGCAGTATTTT. Encoded protein: CASSPIVVSTDTQYF. The genes are TRBV18 and TRBJ2-3; D is unresolved. Germline V gives CDR1 KGHSH, CDR2 LQKENI. This CDR3 has 15 residues. The ends were cut back, 2 bases at V and 0 bases at J, with 9 bases in the middle. Full variable domain (missing parts from reference TRBV18 and TRBJ2-3): NAGVMQNPRHLVRRRGQEARLRCSPMKGHSHVYWYRQLPEEGLKFMVYLQKENIIDESGMPKERFSAEFPKEGPSILRIQQVVRGDSAAYFCASSPIVVSTDTQYFGPGTRLTVL.

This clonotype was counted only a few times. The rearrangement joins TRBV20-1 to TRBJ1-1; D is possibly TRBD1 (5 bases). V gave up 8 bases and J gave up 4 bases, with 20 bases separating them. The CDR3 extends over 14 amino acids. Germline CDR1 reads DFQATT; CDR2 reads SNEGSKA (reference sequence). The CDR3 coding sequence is TGCAGTACCACCCCCCTCGGGGGAGCCACTGAAGCTTTCTTT. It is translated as CSTTPLGGATEAFF.

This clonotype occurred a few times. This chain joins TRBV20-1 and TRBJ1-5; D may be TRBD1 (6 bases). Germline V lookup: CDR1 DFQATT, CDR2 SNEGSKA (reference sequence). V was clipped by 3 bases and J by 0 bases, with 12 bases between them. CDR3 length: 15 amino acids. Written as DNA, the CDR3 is TGCAGTGCTAGTGGGGGGGCGAATAGCAATCAGCCCCAGCATTTT. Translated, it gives CSASGGANSNQPQHF.

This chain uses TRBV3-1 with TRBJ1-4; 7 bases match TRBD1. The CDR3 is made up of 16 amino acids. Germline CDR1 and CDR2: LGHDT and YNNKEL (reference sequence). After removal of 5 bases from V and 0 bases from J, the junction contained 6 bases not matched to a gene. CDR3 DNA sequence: TGTGCCAGCAGCTTAGCAGGGGGGACAACTAATGAAAAACTGTTTTTT. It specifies CASSLAGGTTNEKLFF.

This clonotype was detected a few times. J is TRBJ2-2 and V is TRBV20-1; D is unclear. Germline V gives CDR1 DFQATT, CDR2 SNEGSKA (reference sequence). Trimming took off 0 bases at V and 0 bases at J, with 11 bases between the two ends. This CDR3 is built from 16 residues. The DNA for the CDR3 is TGCAGTGCTAGAGACACACAGACTTCGAACACCGGGGAGCTGTTTTTT. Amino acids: CSARDTQTSNTGELFF.

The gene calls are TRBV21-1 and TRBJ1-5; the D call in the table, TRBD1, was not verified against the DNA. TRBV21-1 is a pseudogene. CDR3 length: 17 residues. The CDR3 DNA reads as TGTGCCAGCAACCACCCAGGGACGGGACAGGGACAACAGCCCCAGCATTTT. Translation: CASNHPGTGQGQQPQHF.

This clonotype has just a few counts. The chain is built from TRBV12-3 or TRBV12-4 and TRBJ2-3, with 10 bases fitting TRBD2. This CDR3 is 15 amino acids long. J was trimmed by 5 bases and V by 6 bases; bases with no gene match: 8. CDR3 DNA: TGTGCCAGCAGCCCTCAGCGGGGGGGCCGAGATACGCAGTATTTT. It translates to CASSPQRGGRDTQYF.

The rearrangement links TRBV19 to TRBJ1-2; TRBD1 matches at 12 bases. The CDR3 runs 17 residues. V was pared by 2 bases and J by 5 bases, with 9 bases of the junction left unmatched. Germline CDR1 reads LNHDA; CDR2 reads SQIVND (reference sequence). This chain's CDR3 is CASSIPGQGAPRYGYTF. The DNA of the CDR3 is TGTGCCAGTAGTATACCGGGACAGGGGGCGCCTCGATATGGCTACACCTTC.

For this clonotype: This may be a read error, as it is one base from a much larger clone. The CDR3 loop is CASSQDSQETQYF. CDR3 sequence (DNA): TGTGCCAGCAGCCAGGACAGCCAAGAGACCCAGTACTTC. This rearrangement joins TRBV4-2 to TRBJ2-5; D is perhaps TRBD1 (6 bases). This CDR3 is 13 amino acids long. CDR1 is LGHNA and CDR2 is YNFKEQ in the germline V gene. V lost 3 bases to trimming and J lost 1 base, with 6 bases between them.

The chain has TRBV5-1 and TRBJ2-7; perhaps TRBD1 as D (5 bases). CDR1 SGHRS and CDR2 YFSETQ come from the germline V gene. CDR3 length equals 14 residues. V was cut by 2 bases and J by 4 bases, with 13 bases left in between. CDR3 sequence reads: CASSLVPGPYEQYF. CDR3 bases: TGCGCCAGCAGCTTAGTCCCAGGGCCATACGAGCAGTACTTC.

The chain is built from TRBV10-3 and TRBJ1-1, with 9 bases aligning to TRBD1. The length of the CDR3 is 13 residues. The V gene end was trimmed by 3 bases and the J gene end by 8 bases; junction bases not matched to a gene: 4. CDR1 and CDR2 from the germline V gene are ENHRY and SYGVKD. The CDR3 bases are TGTGCCATCAGTGAACCTACAGGGGGCGAAGCTTTCTTT. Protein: CAISEPTGGEAFF.